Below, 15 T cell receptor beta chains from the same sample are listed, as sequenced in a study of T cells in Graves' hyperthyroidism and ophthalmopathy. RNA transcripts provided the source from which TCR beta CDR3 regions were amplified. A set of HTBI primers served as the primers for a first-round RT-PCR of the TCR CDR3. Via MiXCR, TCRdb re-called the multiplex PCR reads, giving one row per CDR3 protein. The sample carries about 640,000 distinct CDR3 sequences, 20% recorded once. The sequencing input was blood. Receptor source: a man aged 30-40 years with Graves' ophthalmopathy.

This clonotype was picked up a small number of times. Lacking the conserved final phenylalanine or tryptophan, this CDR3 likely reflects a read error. CDR3 sequence: CASSAGQEDTEAFL. Written as DNA, the CDR3 is TGTGCCAGCAGTGCCGGCCAGGAGGACACTGAAGCTTTCCTT. The rearrangement links TRBV6-1 to TRBJ1-1; D unresolved. Germline V gene sequence: CDR1 MNHNS, CDR2 SASEGT. The CDR3 is made up of 14 amino acids. The ends were cut back, 4 bases at V and 3 bases at J, with 12 bases in the middle.

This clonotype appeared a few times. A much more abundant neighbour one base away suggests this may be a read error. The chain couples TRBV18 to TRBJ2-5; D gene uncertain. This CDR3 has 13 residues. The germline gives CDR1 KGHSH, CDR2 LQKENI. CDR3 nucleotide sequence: TGTGCCAGCTCACCAAGGCTCCAAGGGACCCAGTACTTC. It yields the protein CASSPRLQGTQYF.

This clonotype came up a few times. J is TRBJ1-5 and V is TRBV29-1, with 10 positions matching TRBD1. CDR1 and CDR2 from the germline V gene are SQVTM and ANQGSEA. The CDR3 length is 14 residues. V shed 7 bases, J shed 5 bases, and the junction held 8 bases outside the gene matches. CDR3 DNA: TGCAGCGCCGCGTACGGGACAGGGGATCAGCCCCAGCATTTT. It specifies CSAAYGTGDQPQHF.

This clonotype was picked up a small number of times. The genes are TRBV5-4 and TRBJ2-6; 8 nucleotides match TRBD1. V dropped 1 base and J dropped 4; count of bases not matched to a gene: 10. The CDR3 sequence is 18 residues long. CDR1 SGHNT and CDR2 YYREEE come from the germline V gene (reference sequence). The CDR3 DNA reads TGTGCCAGCAGCTTGACTCAGGGGGCGCTGATCGGGGCCAACGTCCTGACTTTC. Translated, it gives CASSLTQGALIGANVLTF.

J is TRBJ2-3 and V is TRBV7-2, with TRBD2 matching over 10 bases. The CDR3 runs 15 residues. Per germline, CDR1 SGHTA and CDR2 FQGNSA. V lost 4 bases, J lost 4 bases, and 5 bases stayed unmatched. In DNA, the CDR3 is TGTGCCAGCAGCTCACTAGCGGGAATCCCAGATACGCAGTATTTT. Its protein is CASSSLAGIPDTQYF.

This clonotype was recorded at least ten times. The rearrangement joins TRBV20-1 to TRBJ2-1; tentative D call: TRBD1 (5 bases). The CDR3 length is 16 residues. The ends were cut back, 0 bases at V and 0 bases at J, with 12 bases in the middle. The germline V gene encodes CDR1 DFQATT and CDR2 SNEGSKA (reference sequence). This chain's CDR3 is CSARDLTGSSYNEQFF. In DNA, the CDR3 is TGCAGTGCTAGAGATCTCACAGGCAGCTCCTACAATGAGCAGTTCTTC.

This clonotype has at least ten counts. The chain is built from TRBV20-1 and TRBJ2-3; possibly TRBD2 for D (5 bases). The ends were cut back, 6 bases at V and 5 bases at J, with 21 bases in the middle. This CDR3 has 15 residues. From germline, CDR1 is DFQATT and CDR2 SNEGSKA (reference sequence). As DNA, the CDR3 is TGCAGTGCGGAAGAGCGGTACCTACCTCGAGATACGCAGTATTTT. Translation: CSAEERYLPRDTQYF.

Written as DNA, the CDR3 is TGTGCCAGCAGTTATCTAGCGGGAGGATCAGATACGCAGTATTTT. Amino acids: CASSYLAGGSDTQYF. This rearrangement joins TRBV5-5 to TRBJ2-3; 11 bases align to TRBD2. The germline gives CDR1 SGHKS, CDR2 YYEKEE (reference sequence). The CDR3 totals 15 residues. Trimming removed 5 bases from V and 4 bases from J; junction bases left unmatched: 6.

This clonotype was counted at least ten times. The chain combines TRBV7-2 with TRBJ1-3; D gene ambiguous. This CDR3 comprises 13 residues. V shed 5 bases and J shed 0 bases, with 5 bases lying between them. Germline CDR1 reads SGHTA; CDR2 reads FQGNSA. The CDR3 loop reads CASSVGSGNTIYF. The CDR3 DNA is TGTGCCAGCAGCGTGGGCTCTGGAAACACCATATATTTT. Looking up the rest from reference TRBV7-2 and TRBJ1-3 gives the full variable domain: GAGVSQSPSNKVTEKGKDVELRCDPISGHTALYWYRQSLGQGLEFLIYFQGNSAPDKSGLPSDRFSAERTGGSVSTLTIQRTQQEDSAVYLCASSVGSGNTIYFGEGSWLTVV.

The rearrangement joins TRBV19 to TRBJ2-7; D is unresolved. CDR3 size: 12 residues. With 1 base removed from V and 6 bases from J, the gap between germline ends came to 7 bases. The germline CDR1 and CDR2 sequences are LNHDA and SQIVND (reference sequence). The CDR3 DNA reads TGTGCCAGTAGTATAGGGGATGGCGAGCAGTACTTC. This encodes CASSIGDGEQYF.

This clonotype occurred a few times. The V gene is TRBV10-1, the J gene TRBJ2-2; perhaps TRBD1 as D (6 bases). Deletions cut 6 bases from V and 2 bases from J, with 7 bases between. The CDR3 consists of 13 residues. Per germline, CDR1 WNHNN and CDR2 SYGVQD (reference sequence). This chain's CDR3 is CASRDSNTGELFF. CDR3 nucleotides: TGCGCCAGCAGGGACAGTAACACCGGGGAGCTGTTTTTT.

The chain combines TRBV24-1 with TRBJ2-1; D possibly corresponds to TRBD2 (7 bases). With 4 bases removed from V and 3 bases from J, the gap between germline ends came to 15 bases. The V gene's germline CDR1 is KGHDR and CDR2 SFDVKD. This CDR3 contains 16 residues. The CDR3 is CATSDPWGGGYNEQFF. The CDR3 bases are TGTGCCACCAGTGACCCTTGGGGGGGCGGCTACAATGAGCAGTTCTTC.

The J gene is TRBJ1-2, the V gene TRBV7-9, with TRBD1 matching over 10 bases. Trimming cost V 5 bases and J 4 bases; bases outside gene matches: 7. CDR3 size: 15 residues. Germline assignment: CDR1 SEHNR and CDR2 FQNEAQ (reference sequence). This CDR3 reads CASSGRTGGPYGYTF. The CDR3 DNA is TGTGCCAGCAGCGGCCGGACAGGGGGACCCTATGGCTACACCTTC.

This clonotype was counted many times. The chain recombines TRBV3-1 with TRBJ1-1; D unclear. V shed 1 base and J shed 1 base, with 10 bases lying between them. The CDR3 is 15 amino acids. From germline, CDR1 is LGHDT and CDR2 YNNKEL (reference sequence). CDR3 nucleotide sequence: TGTGCCAGCAGCCAAGGAGGGTCTAGGAACACTGAAGCTTTCTTT. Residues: CASSQGGSRNTEAFF.

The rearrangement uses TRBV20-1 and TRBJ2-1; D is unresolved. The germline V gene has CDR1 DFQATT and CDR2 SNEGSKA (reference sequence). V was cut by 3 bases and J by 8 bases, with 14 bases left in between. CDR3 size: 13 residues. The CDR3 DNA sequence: TGCAGTGCTAGCAGATCGTTTTCCGATGAGCAGTTCTTC. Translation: CSASRSFSDEQFF.